This entry describes one T cell receptor (beta chain). Original handling: From reference gene primer amplification, estimates of nucleated cell counts were derived. Libraries were prepared by immunoSEQ multiplex PCR; TCRdb keeps only in-frame clonotypes and omits some of them. V and J calls and clone size come straight from that table; D and trimming were deduced from the DNA. The table has approximately 200,000 clones, more than 70% seen once; the top ten hold about 20%. This sample stems from a study of blood T cell repertoires in COVID-19. About the research overall: Sources were T cells, B-cell-depleted T cells, or PBMCs; the material itself was cDNA or gDNA.

This CDR3 region has 16 residues. With 3 bases removed from V and 1 base from J, the gap between germline ends came to 18 bases. Germline V gives CDR1 DFQATT, CDR2 SNEGSKA (reference sequence). Followed over time, Seattle patients had been enrolled while infection was active. This rearrangement joins TRBV20-1 to TRBJ1-2; D is uncertain. This clonotype originated in a person aged 65 to 85 with COVID-19, enrolled during active disease. Sequencing was done on a sample of peripheral blood. The CDR3 region has the DNA TGCAGTGCTAGTATTCTGGGAGGGCAGATTAACTATGGCTACACCTTC. Its translation: CSASILGGQINYGYTF.